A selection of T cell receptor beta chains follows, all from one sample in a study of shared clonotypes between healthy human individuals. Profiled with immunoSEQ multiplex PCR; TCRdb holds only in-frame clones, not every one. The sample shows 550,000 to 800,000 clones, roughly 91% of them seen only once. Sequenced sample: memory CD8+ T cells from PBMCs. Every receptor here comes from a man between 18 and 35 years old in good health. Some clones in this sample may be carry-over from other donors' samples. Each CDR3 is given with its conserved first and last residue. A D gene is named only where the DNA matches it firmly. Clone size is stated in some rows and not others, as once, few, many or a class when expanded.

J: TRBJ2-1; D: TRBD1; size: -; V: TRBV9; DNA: TGTGCCAGCAACCGGGACAGGGTCGATGAGCAGTTCTTC; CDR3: CASNRDRVDEQFF
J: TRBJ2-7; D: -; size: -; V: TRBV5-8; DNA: TGTGCCAGCAGCTTGGCCTCGAAGGTGGGATGGGAGCAGTACTTC; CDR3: CASSLASKVGWEQYF
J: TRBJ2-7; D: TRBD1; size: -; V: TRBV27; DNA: TGTGCCAGCAGCCCCGGGACAGGGGGGAACGAGCAGTACTTC; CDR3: CASSPGTGGNEQYF
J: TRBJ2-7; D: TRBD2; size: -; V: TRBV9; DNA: TGTGCCAGCAGCCCCACGGCCAGCGGGAAGGCCGAGCAGTACTTC; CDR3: CASSPTASGKAEQYF
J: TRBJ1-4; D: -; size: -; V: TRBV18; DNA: TGTGCCAGCTCACTTGACAGGAGTAATGAAAAACTGTTTTTT; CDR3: CASSLDRSNEKLFF
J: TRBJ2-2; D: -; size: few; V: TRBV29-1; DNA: TGCAGCGTTGAAACCGGGGCGCCTATGTTGGCCGGGGAGCTGTTTTTT; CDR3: CSVETGAPMLAGELFF
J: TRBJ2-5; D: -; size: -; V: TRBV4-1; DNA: TGCGCCAGCAGCCAAGACCCGCCAAGGCTGGAGACCCAGTACTTC; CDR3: CASSQDPPRLETQYF
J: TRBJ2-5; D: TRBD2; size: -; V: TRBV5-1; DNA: TGCGCCAGCAGCTTGGCCGTCGTGGGAGGGCCGGAAGAGACCCAGTACTTC; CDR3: CASSLAVVGGPEETQYF
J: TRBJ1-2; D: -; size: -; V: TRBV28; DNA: TGTGCCAGCAGTCAAACCAGGGGTCTTAACTATGGCTACACCTTC; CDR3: CASSQTRGLNYGYTF
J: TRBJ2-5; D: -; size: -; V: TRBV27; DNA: TGTGCCAGCAGAGTCAGCGGGCAAGAGACCCAGTACTTC; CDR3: CASRVSGQETQYF
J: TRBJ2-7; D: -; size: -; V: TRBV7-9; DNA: TGTGCCAGCAGCTTAGGAAAGGGGTTGGGCGGAGGCCCCTCCTACGAGCAGTACTTC; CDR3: CASSLGKGLGGGPSYEQYF
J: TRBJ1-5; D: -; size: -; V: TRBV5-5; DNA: TGTGCCAGCAGCTTTGTTATCAATCAGCCCCAGCATTTT; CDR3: CASSFVINQPQHF
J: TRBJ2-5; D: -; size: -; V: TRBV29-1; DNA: TGCAGCGTTGAATCGCGGGACAGATACCAGACCCAGTACTTC; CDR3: CSVESRDRYQTQYF
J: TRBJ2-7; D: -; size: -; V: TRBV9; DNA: TGTGCCAGCAGCGTAGGGGCGGGGTTCGAGCAGTACTTC; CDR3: CASSVGAGFEQYF
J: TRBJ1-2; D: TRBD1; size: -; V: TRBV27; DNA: TGTGCCAGCACGACCATAAACAGGGGGGGCGGCTACACCTTC; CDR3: CASTTINRGGGYTF
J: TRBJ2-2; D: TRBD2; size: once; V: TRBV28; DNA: TGTGCCAGCAGTATACTAGCGGGAGCGAACACCGGGGAGCTGTTTTTT; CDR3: CASSILAGANTGELFF
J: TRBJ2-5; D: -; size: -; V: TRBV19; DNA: TGTGCCAGTAGTATTTCGGCGGGAACCCAAGAGACCCAGTACTTC; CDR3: CASSISAGTQETQYF
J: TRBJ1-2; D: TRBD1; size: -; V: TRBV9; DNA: TGTGCCAGCAGCGCGGGACAGGGGGGAAGTAGGGGCTACACCTTC; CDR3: CASSAGQGGSRGYTF
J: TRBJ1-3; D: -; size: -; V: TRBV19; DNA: TGTGCCAGTAGGGACGGACGGGGAGCAGGAAACACCATATATTTT; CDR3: CASRDGRGAGNTIYF
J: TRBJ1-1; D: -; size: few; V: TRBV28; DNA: TGTGCCAGTGGACAGATGAACACTGAAGCTTTCTTT; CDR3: CASGQMNTEAFF
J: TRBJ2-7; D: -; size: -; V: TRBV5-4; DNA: TGTGCCAGCAGCTTGGAGGACTCCTACGAGCAGTACTTC; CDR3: CASSLEDSYEQYF
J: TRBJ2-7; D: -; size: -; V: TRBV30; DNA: TGTGCCTGGAGTGTAACCGGGTTCCTCGAGCAGTACTTC; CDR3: CAWSVTGFLEQYF
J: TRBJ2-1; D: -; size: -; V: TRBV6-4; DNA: TGTGCCAGCAGTGAAGACAGCTACAATGAGCAGTTCTTC; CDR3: CASSEDSYNEQFF
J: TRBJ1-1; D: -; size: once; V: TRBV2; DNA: TGTGCCAGCAGTGAGTCAGGGTGGAGGAGCACTGAAGCTTTCTTT; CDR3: CASSESGWRSTEAFF
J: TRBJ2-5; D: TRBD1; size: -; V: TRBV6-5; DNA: TGTGCCAGCAGTACGACAGGGGGTATAAAAGAGACCCAGTACTTC; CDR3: CASSTTGGIKETQYF
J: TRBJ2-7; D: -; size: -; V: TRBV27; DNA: TGTGCCAGCAGTTCCCGGAGCTCCTACGAGCAGTACTTC; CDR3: CASSSRSSYEQYF
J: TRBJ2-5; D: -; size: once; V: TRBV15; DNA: TGTGCCACCAGCAGAGATGGGGCTACCAAAGAGACCCAGTACTTC; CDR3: CATSRDGATKETQYF
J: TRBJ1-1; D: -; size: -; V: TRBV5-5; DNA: TGTGCCAGCAGCTTTAAGAACACTGAAGCTTTCTTT; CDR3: CASSFKNTEAFF
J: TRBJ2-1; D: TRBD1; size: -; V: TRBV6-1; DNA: TGTGCCAGCAGGGACAGGGGCAATGAGCAGTTCTTC; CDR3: CASRDRGNEQFF
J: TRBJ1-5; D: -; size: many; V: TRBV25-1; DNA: TGTGCCAGCAGTGAAGGGACTACGAGCAATCAGCCCCAGCATTTT; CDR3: CASSEGTTSNQPQHF
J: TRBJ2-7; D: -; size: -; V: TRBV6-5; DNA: TGTGCCAGCAGTTATCAGGGTCTAAGGGTGGTACACGAGCAGTACTTC; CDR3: CASSYQGLRVVHEQYF
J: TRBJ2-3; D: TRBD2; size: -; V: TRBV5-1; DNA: TGCGCCAGCAGCTATAGCGGGAGGCCCGAGCTAGGAGATACGCAGTATTTT; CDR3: CASSYSGRPELGDTQYF
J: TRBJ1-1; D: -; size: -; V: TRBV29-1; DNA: TGCAGCGTTGAAGTAGTCCCTGGACAGACCGAAGCTTTCTTT; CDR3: CSVEVVPGQTEAFF
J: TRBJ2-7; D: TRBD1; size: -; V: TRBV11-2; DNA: TGTGCCAGCAGCTTAGACCCCGGACAGGGCCTCTCCTACGAGCAGTACTTC; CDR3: CASSLDPGQGLSYEQYF
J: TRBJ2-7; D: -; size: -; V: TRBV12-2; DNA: TGTGCAAGTCGCTTAGTGGTAACGTTCCGGACAGGAAAACCCCCCTACGAGCAGTACTTC; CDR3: CASRLVVTFRTGKPPYEQYF
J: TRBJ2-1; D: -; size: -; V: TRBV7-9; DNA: TGTGCCAGCAGCTCCGGTTTGGAGGGGGGGTATTACAATGAGCAGTTCTTC; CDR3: CASSSGLEGGYYNEQFF
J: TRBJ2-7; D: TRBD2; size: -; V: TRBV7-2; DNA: TGTGCCAGCAGCCCACGGACTAGCCTCCACGAGCAGTACTTC; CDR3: CASSPRTSLHEQYF
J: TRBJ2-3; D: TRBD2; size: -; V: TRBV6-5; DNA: TGTGCCAGCAGTTACGCCTCCGGGGGGGCAGGAGATACGCAGTATTTT; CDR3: CASSYASGGAGDTQYF
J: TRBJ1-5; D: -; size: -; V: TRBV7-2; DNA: TGTGCCAGCGGCAATCCTGATCAGCCCCAGCATTTT; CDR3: CASGNPDQPQHF
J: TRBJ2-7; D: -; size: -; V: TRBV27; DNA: TGTGCCAGCAGGGCGGGCTACGAGCAGTACTTC; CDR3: CASRAGYEQYF
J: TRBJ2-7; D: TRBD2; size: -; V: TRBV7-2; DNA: TGTGCCAGCAGCTTAGTAGGCGGGAGGGCCGACTACGAGCAGTACTTC; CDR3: CASSLVGGRADYEQYF
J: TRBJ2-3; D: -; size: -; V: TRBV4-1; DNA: TGCGCCAGCAGCCAGTCCATGACCAGAACAGATACGCAGTATTTT; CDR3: CASSQSMTRTDTQYF
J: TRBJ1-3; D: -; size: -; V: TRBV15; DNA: TGTGCCACCAGCACAAGGAACAGCTACGGAAACACCATATATTTT; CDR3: CATSTRNSYGNTIYF
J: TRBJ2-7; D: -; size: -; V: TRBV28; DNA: TGTGCCAGCAGTTTTAGCGAGATCCCTTATTCCTACGAGCAGTACTTC; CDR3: CASSFSEIPYSYEQYF